There are a few counts of the clone carrying this T cell receptor (beta chain). Its antigen remains unidentified. This specimen belongs to a study of cytotoxic CD8 clonotypes in ibrutinib-treated CLL. Clones were read by immunoSEQ multiplex PCR, and TCRdb kept only the in-frame ones, dropping some. Here the sample spans fewer than 400,000 clones, roughly 67% being singletons. The CDR3 is 14 amino acids. The V segment lost 5 bases and the J segment 3 bases; nucleotides outside the gene matches: 4. Per the germline V gene, CDR1 is SGHTA and CDR2 is FQGNSA. Regarding the study as a whole: Clonality went up at the time of ibrutinib response, stayed stable in sustained remission, and later dropped back toward its baseline level at progression.

The sample was PBMCs, taken after 36 months of ibrutinib treatment. The clonotype was recovered from a human donor with chronic lymphocytic leukemia. The V and J genes are TRBV7-2 and TRBJ2-5; 9 positions agree with TRBD1. The CDR3 loop is CASSLWTGEETQYF. The CDR3 nucleotides read TGTGCCAGCAGCCTCTGGACAGGGGAAGAGACCCAGTACTTC.